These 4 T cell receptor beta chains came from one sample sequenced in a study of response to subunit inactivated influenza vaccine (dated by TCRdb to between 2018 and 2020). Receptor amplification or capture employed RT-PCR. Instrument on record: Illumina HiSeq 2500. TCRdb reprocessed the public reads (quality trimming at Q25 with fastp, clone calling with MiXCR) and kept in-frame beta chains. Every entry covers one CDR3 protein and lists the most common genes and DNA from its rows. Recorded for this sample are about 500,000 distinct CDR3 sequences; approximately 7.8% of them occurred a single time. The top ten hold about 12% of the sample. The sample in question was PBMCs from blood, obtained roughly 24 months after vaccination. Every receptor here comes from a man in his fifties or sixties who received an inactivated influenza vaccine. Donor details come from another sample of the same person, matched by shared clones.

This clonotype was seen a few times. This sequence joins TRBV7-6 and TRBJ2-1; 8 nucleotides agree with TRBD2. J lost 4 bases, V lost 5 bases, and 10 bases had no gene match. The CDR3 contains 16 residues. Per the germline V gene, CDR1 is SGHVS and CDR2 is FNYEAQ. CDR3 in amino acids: CASSQAGRGAYNEQFF. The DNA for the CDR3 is TGTGCCAGCAGCCAAGCGGGGCGGGGGGCGTACAATGAGCAGTTCTTC.

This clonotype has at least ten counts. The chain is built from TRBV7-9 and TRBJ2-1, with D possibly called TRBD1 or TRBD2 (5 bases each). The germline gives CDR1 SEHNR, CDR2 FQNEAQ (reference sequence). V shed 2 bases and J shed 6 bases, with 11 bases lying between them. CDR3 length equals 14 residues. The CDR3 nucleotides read TGTGCCAGCAGCTTACCCCAGAGGGGCAATGAGCAGTTCTTC. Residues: CASSLPQRGNEQFF. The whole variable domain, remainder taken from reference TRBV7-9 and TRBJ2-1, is DTGVSQNPRHKITKRGQNVTFRCDPISEHNRLYWYRQTLGQGPEFLTYFQNEAQLEKSRLLSDRFSAERPKGSFSTLEIQRTEQGDSAMYLCASSLPQRGNEQFFGPGTRLTVL.

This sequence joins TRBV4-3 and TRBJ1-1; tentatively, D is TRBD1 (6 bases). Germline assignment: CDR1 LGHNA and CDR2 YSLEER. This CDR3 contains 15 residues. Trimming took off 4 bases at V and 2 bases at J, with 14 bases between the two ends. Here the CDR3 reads CASSPQQGVNTEAFF. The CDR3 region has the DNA TGCGCCAGCAGCCCGCAACAGGGTGTTAACACTGAAGCTTTCTTT.

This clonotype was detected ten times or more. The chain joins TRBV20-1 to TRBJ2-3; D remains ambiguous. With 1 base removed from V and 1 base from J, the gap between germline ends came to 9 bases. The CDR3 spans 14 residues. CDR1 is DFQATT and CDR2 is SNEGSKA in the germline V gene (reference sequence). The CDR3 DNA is TGCAGTGCTAGAGCCCCAGACGGCACAGATACGCAGTATTTT. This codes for CSARAPDGTDTQYF.